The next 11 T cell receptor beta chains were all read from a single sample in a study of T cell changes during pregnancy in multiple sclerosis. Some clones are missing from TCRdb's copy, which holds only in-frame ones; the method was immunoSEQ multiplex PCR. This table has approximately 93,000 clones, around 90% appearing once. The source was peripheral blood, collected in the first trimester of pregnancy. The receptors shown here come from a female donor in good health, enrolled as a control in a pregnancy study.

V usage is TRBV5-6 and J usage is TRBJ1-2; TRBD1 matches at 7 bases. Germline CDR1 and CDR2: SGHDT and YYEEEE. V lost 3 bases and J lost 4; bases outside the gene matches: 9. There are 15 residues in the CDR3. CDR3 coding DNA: TGTGCCAGCAGCTCCGGACAGGAAAGAGTCTATGGCTACACCTTC. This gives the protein CASSSGQERVYGYTF. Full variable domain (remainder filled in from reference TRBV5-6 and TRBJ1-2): DAGVTQSPTHLIKTRGQQVTLRCSPKSGHDTVSWYQQALGQGPQFIFQYYEEEERQRGNFPDRFSGHQFPNYSSELNVNALLLGDSALYLCASSSGQERVYGYTFGSGTRLTVV.

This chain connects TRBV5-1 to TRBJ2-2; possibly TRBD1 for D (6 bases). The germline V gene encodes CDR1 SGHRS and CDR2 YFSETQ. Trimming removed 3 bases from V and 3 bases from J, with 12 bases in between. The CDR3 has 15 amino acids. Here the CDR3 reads CASSSDGQYTGELFF. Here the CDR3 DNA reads TGCGCCAGCAGCTCAGATGGACAGTACACCGGGGAGCTGTTTTTT.

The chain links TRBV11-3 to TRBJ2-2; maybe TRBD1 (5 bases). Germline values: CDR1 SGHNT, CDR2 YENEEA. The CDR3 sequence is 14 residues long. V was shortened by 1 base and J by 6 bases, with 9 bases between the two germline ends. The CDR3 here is CASSLVGVAGELFF. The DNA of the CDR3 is TGTGCCAGCAGCTTAGTAGGGGTCGCCGGGGAGCTGTTTTTT.

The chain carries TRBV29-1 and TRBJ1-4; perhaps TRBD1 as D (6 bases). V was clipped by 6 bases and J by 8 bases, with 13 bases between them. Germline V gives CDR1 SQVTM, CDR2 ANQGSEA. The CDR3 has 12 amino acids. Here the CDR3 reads CSVLGASEKLFF. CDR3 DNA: TGCAGCGTCCTGGGGGCTTCCGAAAAACTGTTTTTT.

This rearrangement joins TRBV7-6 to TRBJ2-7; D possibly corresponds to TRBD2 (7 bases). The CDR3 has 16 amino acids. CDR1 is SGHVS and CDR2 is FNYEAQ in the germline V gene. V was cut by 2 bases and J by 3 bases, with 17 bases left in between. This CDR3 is CASSLLGGAALYEQYF. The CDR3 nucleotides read TGTGCCAGCAGCTTACTGGGGGGGGCCGCCCTCTACGAGCAGTACTTC.

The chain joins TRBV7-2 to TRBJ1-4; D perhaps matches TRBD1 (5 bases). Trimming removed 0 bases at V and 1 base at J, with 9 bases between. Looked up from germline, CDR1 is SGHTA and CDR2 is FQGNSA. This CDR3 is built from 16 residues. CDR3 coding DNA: TGTGCCAGCAGCTTAGCGGTCCAGGGAACTAATGAAAAACTGTTTTTT. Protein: CASSLAVQGTNEKLFF.

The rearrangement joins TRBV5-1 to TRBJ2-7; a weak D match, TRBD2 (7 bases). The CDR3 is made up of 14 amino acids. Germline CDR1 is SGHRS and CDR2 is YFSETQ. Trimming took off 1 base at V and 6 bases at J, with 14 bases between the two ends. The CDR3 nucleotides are TGCGCCAGCAGCTTGTCCGGGGGGCCTTCCGAGCAGTACTTC. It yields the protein CASSLSGGPSEQYF.

CDR3 coding DNA: TGCAGCGTTGTACCACAGGGGGCCACTGAAGCTTTCTTT. This translates into CSVVPQGATEAFF. The rearrangement uses TRBV29-1 and TRBJ1-1; the match to TRBD1 covers 9 bases. CDR1 and CDR2 from the germline V gene are SQVTM and ANQGSEA. Trimming at V came to 4 bases and at J to 4 bases, leaving 4 bases not matched to a gene. This CDR3 is 13 amino acids long.

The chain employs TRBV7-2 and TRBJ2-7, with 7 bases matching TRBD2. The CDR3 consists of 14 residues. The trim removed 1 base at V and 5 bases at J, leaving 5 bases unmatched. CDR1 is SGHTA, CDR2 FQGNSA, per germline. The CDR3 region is CASSLGWGGDEQYF. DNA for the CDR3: TGTGCCAGCAGCTTAGGATGGGGGGGAGACGAGCAGTACTTC.

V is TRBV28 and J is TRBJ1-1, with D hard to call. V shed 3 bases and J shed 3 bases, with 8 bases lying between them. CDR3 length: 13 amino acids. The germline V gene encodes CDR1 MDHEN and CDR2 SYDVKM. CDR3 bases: TGTGCCAGCAGTTTCCGGGAACACACTGAAGCTTTCTTT. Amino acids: CASSFREHTEAFF.

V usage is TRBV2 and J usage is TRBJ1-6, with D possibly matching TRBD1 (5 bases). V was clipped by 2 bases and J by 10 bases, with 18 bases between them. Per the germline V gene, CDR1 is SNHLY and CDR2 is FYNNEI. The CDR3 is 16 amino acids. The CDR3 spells CASSEPGRGNSSPLHF. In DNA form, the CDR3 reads TGTGCCAGCAGTGAACCGGGACGGGGGAATTCGTCACCCCTCCACTTT.